A selection of T cell receptor beta chains follows, all from one sample in a study of blood T cell repertoires in COVID-19. TCRdb's copy holds only in-frame clones and misses some; the assay was immunoSEQ multiplex PCR. The sample holds around 70,000 clones; over 85% are singletons and the top ten take approximately 1.5%. Sequencing used peripheral blood. Receptors were obtained from a man between 50 and 59 years old with acute or convalescent COVID-19. CDR3s include the opening cysteine and the closing phenylalanine or tryptophan. The D gene is left open where the match is weak. Clone size, where shown, is once, few, many, or a class for clones that have expanded.

16 TRBD1 TRBJ2-1 . TRBV3-1/TRBV3-2 TGTGCCAGCAGCCAAGTTCGACAGGGGGCCTACAATGAGCAGTTCTTC CASSQVRQGAYNEQFF
15 . TRBJ2-2 . TRBV7-2 TGTGCCAGCAGCTTTTCGGGGGGCGACACCGGGGAGCTGTTTTTT CASSFSGGDTGELFF
11 . TRBJ2-1 . TRBV2 TGTGCCAGCAGTCCCTTCGATGAGCAGTTCTTC CASSPFDEQFF
15 . TRBJ2-2 . TRBV28 TGTGCCAGCAGTTTAGACAACTCGGGAACCGGGGAGCTGTTTTTT CASSLDNSGTGELFF
14 . TRBJ1-2 . TRBV6-4 TGTGCCAGCAGTCCGGGACAAAGCTCCTATGGCTACACCTTC CASSPGQSSYGYTF
16 TRBD1 TRBJ2-1 . TRBV19 TGTGCCAGTAGTAGGTGGCCGGGACAGGACTACAATGAGCAGTTCTTC CASSRWPGQDYNEQFF
12 . TRBJ1-2 . TRBV7-2 TGTGCCAGCAGCACAGGGTTCTATGGCTACACCTTC CASSTGFYGYTF
14 TRBD2 TRBJ2-1 . TRBV6-5 TGTGCCAGCAGGGGACTAGCGGGAGTCCTTGAGCAGTTCTTC CASRGLAGVLEQFF
12 . TRBJ2-1 . TRBV5-1 TGCGCCAGCAGCTTCGGGGGCAATGAGCAGTTCTTC CASSFGGNEQFF
15 TRBD1 TRBJ2-2 . TRBV6-5 TGTGCCAGCAGTTGGACAGGGGAGAACACCGGGGAGCTGTTTTTT CASSWTGENTGELFF
12 TRBD2 TRBJ2-1 . TRBV7-9 TGTGCCAGCAGCTCTAGCGGGAGTGAGCAGTTCTTC CASSSSGSEQFF
14 TRBD1 TRBJ1-4 . TRBV5-1 TGCGCCAGCAGCTTGGGGGCAGGGGGAGAAAAACTGTTTTTT CASSLGAGGEKLFF
14 . TRBJ2-3 . TRBV9 TGTGCCAGCAGTGAATGGGGGGGCGGAGATACGCAGTATTTT CASSEWGGGDTQYF
16 . TRBJ2-2 . TRBV19 TGTGCCAGTAGTACCTTTACAGGGATGGGCACCGGGGAGCTGTTTTTT CASSTFTGMGTGELFF
17 . TRBJ2-3 . TRBV6-1 TGTGCCAGCAGTGATGAAGTCGGGGTTTTACGGACAGATACGCAGTATTTT CASSDEVGVLRTDTQYF
19 TRBD1 TRBJ1-1 . TRBV18 TGTGCCAGCTCACCACGACATCGACAGGGGGCAGGGGAGAACACTGAAGCTTTCTTT CASSPRHRQGAGENTEAFF
17 TRBD2 TRBJ2-1 . TRBV15 TGTGCCACCAGCATCAGGACTAGCGGGGGGGATTACAATGAGCAGTTCTTC CATSIRTSGGDYNEQFF
15 . TRBJ1-3 . TRBV7-9 TGTGCCAGCAGCTTAGCAGAGAGCTCTGGAAACACCATATATTTT CASSLAESSGNTIYF
15 . TRBJ2-1 . TRBV5-1 TGCGCCAGCAGCCTGACAGGATTACTCCACAATGAGCAGTTCTTC CASSLTGLLHNEQFF
14 . TRBJ1-1 . TRBV19 TGTGCCAGTCGGCGCCCAGGGTCGAACACTGAAGCTTTCTTT CASRRPGSNTEAFF
16 . TRBJ1-1 . TRBV10-3 TGTGCCATCAGTGAGTCGACGGCCAGGGCGAACACTGAAGCTTTCTTT CAISESTARANTEAFF
16 . TRBJ2-3 few TRBV5-4 TGTGCCAGCAGCTTGGATGCCAGGGGTAGCACAGATACGCAGTATTTT CASSLDARGSTDTQYF
14 TRBD2 TRBJ2-1 few TRBV28 TGTGCCAGCATCTTAACTAGCGGCTACAATGAGCAGTTCTTC CASILTSGYNEQFF
14 TRBD1 TRBJ2-7 once TRBV2 TGTGCCAGCAGTGGCCAGGGGGCTTTCTACGAGCAGTACTTC CASSGQGAFYEQYF
17 TRBD2 TRBJ2-3 . TRBV19 TGTGCCAGTAGTATAGAAGGTCTAGCGGTTAGCACAGATACGCAGTATTTT CASSIEGLAVSTDTQYF
15 . TRBJ2-3 . TRBV18 TGTGCCAGCTCACCCCCCGGCCCCCGGGCAGATACGCAGTATTTT CASSPPGPRADTQYF
12 . TRBJ1-4 . TRBV6-2/TRBV6-3 TGTGCCAGCAGTCAAGGGACAAGCTTACTGTTTTTT CASSQGTSLLFF
15 TRBD2 TRBJ2-1 . TRBV6-5 TGTGCCAGCAGCCAAGGACTAGCGGGGGGAAGTGAGCAGTTCTTC CASSQGLAGGSEQFF
15 . TRBJ2-3 . TRBV7-9 TGTGCCAGCAGCTTCCCGGGACTTAGCCCAGATACGCAGTATTTT CASSFPGLSPDTQYF
18 TRBD2 TRBJ2-1 . TRBV9 TGTGCCAGCAGCCACTCCCAATCGGGGGGACTGAACTACAATGAGCAGTTCTTC CASSHSQSGGLNYNEQFF
13 . TRBJ1-4 . TRBV28 TGTGCCAGCAGTCGTCGAGGGGGTGAAAAACTGTTTTTT CASSRRGGEKLFF
15 . TRBJ1-2 . TRBV28 TGTGCCAGCAGTTTATCGGGGATATCACCCTATGGCTACACCTTC CASSLSGISPYGYTF
16 . TRBJ2-2 . TRBV3-1/TRBV3-2 TGTGCCAGCAGCCAAGAGTCAGCGAAGAACACCGGGGAGCTGTTTTTT CASSQESAKNTGELFF
15 TRBD1 TRBJ1-5 . TRBV6-2/TRBV6-3 TGTGCCAGCAGTTACTCGACAGGGTCCAATCAGCCCCAGCATTTT CASSYSTGSNQPQHF
16 TRBD1 TRBJ2-3 . TRBV7-2 TGTGCCAGCAGCCCCAGGGGGCGGAGAAGCTCAGATACGCAGTATTTT CASSPRGRRSSDTQYF
14 TRBD1 TRBJ1-2 . TRBV4-1 TGCGCCAGCAGCCAAGTACCCGGGACAGGGGGCTACACCTTC CASSQVPGTGGYTF
16 TRBD1 TRBJ2-3 . TRBV24-1 TGTGCCACCAGTGATACACCGGGACAGAACACAGATACGCAGTATTTT CATSDTPGQNTDTQYF
13 . TRBJ2-6 . TRBV19 TGTGCCAGTCGGGACTCTGGGGCCAACGTCCTGACTTTC CASRDSGANVLTF
15 TRBD1 TRBJ1-2 . TRBV3-1/TRBV3-2 TGTGCCAGCAGCGCCCGGGACAGGGAGGACTATGGCTACACCTTC CASSARDREDYGYTF
18 TRBD2 TRBJ2-1 once TRBV9 TGTGCCAGCAGCGTAGCGACTAGCGGGAGGGTAATAGGGAGTGAGCAGTTCTTC CASSVATSGRVIGSEQFF
16 . TRBJ2-1 . TRBV6-6 TGTGCCAGCAGACCAGAGGGGGTTAGCTCCTACAATGAGCAGTTCTTC CASRPEGVSSYNEQFF
13 . TRBJ1-2 . TRBV28 TGTGCCAGCAGGCCTGGAGGTCGGTATGGCTACACCTTC CASRPGGRYGYTF
15 . TRBJ2-5 . TRBV6-2/TRBV6-3 TGTGCCAGCAGCCCCCGGGACTGGTACCAAGAGACCCAGTACTTC CASSPRDWYQETQYF
15 . TRBJ2-5 . TRBV5-1 TGCGCCAGCAGCTTGGCCCTGGACTTCCAAGAGACCCAGTACTTC CASSLALDFQETQYF
17 TRBD1 TRBJ2-2 . TRBV9 TGTGCCAGCAGCGTAGAACCGGGACAGGGGCCCACCGGGGAGCTGTTTTTT CASSVEPGQGPTGELFF
15 . TRBJ2-2 . TRBV19 TGTGCCAGTAGTTACGGGGAGGTGTTTACCGGGGAGCTGTTTTTT CASSYGEVFTGELFF
15 TRBD1 TRBJ1-1 once TRBV18 TGTGCCAGCTCACCACGGACGACAGGGGGTTCTGAAGCTTTCTTT CASSPRTTGGSEAFF
13 . TRBJ1-2 . TRBV3-1/TRBV3-2 TGTGCCAGCAGCCAAGAACCAGGGAATGGCTACACCTTC CASSQEPGNGYTF
15 TRBD1 TRBJ1-2 . TRBV5-1 TGCGCCAGCAGCTGGGGACAGGGGGGAGGCTATGGCTACACCTTC CASSWGQGGGYGYTF
12 . TRBJ2-3 . TRBV14 TGTGCCAGCAGCCGTAGCGGAGATACGCAGTATTTT CASSRSGDTQYF
14 TRBD1 TRBJ1-2 . TRBV18 TGTGCCAGCTCACCAGAGGGGACAGACTATGGCTACACCTTC CASSPEGTDYGYTF
17 . TRBJ2-3 . TRBV5-6 TGTGCCAGCAGCTCGGGGATGGGCCGGGAGTGGGCAGATACGCAGTATTTT CASSSGMGREWADTQYF
17 TRBD2 TRBJ2-7 . TRBV9 TGTGCCAGCAGCCCCGGGGCTAGCGGGAGGGTCTTCTACGAGCAGTACTTC CASSPGASGRVFYEQYF
14 . TRBJ2-5 . TRBV11-2 TGTGCCAGCAGCCGCCCACTCAGGGCAGAGACCCAGTACTTC CASSRPLRAETQYF
14 . TRBJ2-5 . TRBV7-2 TGTGCCAGCAGCCCAGGGGACCCTCAAGAGACCCAGTACTTC CASSPGDPQETQYF
15 TRBD2 TRBJ2-1 once TRBV15 TGTGCCACCAGACTTAGCGGGGGGACCAGCAATGAGCAGTTCTTC CATRLSGGTSNEQFF
16 . TRBJ1-6 . TRBV11-3 TGTGCCAGCAGCTTCTCAGAGGGCCCCTATAATTCACCCCTCCACTTT CASSFSEGPYNSPLHF
15 . TRBJ2-1 . TRBV27 TGTGCCAGCAGCCCCCGGGACATAGCGTTCGATGAGCAGTTCTTC CASSPRDIAFDEQFF
13 TRBD2 TRBJ2-1 . TRBV15 TGTGCCACCAGCAGAGATACCCGGGACTATCCGTTCTTC CATSRDTRDYPFF
13 . TRBJ1-1 . TRBV4-2 TGTGCCAGCAGCGCATACAGGAACACTGAAGCTTTCTTT CASSAYRNTEAFF